This TCR beta chain is from a study of blood T cell repertoires in COVID-19. Study overall: Specimens from acute and convalescent COVID-19 originated in the United States, Italy and Spain. T cells, B-cell-depleted T cells, or PBMCs supplied cDNA or gDNA.

Under the authors' procedure: By means of reference gene primer amplification, nucleated cell counts were estimated. TCRdb keeps only in-frame clones here, not all; method: immunoSEQ multiplex PCR. V and J calls and clone size are given by that table; D and trimming were obtained from the DNA. Of 110,000 to 150,000 clones in the sample, roughly 89% were seen once. Germline trimming cut 5 bases from V and 2 bases from J; bases unmatched to any gene: 7. The germline gives CDR1 SGHDT, CDR2 YYEEEE. The CDR3 runs 15 residues. The sequencing input was peripheral blood. The chain uses TRBV5-6 and TRBJ2-5, with 9 positions matching TRBD2. The source is a man aged 55 to 70 with active or convalescent COVID-19. The DNA of the CDR3 is TGTGCCAGCAGACCGAGCGGGGGGCTACAAGAGACCCAGTACTTC. Its translation is CASRPSGGLQETQYF.